Detailed here is one TCR beta chain. Its specificity is unknown. The CDR3 runs 18 residues. CDR1 is LGHNA and CDR2 is YNFKEQ in the germline V gene. V was pared by 5 bases and J by 0 bases, with 13 bases of the junction left unmatched. The source of the sample is a study of T cells in localized non-small cell lung cancer. Study findings and constraints: Longer overall survival was linked to higher blood T cell density. Researchers found a median around 50 of the top 100 tumor clones in adjacent lung. Analysis by sequencing included only one tumor region, so heterogeneity remains possible. The study found T cell clonality highest in uninvolved adjacent lung, above tumor.

Profiling relied on immunoSEQ multiplex PCR, and the TCRdb table lists in-frame clones only, not all of them. This sample has 70,000 to 85,000 clones, with approximately 84% found just once. The sample in question was peripheral blood, obtained before any cancer treatment. This sequence was found in a female donor older than 55 with stage I lung adenocarcinoma. This chain links TRBV4-2 with TRBJ1-5; 7 bases map to TRBD1. The CDR3 nucleotides read TGTGCCAGCAGCAACCCGACCAGCGACAGGGCTAGCAATCAGCCCCAGCATTTT. The encoded protein is CASSNPTSDRASNQPQHF.